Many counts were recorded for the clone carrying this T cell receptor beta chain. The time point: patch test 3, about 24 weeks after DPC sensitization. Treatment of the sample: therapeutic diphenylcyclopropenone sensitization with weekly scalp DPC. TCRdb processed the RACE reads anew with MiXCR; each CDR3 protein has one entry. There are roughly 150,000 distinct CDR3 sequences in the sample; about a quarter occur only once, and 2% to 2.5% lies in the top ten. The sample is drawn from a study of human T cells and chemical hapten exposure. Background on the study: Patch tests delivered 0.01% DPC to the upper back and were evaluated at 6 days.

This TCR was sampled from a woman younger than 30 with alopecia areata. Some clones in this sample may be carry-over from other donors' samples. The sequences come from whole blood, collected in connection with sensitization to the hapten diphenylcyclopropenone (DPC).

CDR3 sequence (DNA): TGCGCCAGCAGCCAAGATTATGCCAGTGAAGCTTTCTTT. Translated: CASSQDYASEAFF. The rearrangement links TRBV4-3 to TRBJ1-1; the D is unclear. Per germline, CDR1 LGHNA and CDR2 YSLEER. This CDR3 spans 13 amino acids. The V end was cut by 0 bases, the J end by 7 bases, with 9 bases between.